Listed below are T cell receptor beta chains from one sample, sequenced in a study of T-cell reconstitution after alpha-beta-depleted transplantation in children. Each CDR3 protein gets one entry after TCRdb re-called the PCR reads with MiXCR. The sample includes about 280,000 distinct CDR3 sequences, 11% of them seen just once. The sample was peripheral blood, taken 180 days after TCRalphabeta/CD19-depleted stem cell transplant. The source of these receptors is a male patient under 10 years old who had a stem cell transplant for chronic granulomatous disease, so the T cells may come from the graft donor. Both conserved end residues are part of each CDR3. Fields, in order: D gene, clone size, V gene, J gene, CDR3 DNA, CDR3 protein. The D gene is left open where the match is weak. Clone size appears in some rows only: once, few, many, or a class for an expanded clone.

D gene: TRBD1; clone size: many; V gene: TRBV5-1; J gene: TRBJ2-5; CDR3 DNA: TGCGCCAGCAGCCTCGGGACAGGGGAAGAGACCCAGTACTTC; CDR3 protein: CASSLGTGEETQYF
D gene: TRBD1; clone size: many; V gene: TRBV20-1; J gene: TRBJ2-1; CDR3 DNA: TGCAGTGCTTCGGACAGGCCGATCGGGCAGTTCTTC; CDR3 protein: CSASDRPIGQFF
D gene: TRBD2; clone size: many; V gene: TRBV28; J gene: TRBJ2-3; CDR3 DNA: TGTGCCAGCAAGGGCGGGAGTGGGCCAGATACGCAGTATTTT; CDR3 protein: CASKGGSGPDTQYF
D gene: TRBD2; clone size: many; V gene: TRBV12-3/TRBV12-4; J gene: TRBJ2-1; CDR3 DNA: TGTGCCAGCAGTTTATTGCTAGCGGGGACCCACAATGAGCAGTTCTTC; CDR3 protein: CASSLLLAGTHNEQFF
D gene: TRBD1; clone size: many; V gene: TRBV5-6; J gene: TRBJ1-1; CDR3 DNA: TGTGCCAGCAGCACCACAGGGGGCCGGAACACTGAAGCTTTCTTT; CDR3 protein: CASSTTGGRNTEAFF
D gene: NA; clone size: many; V gene: TRBV5-1; J gene: TRBJ2-1; CDR3 DNA: TGCGCCAGCAGCCTGGAAACTACCTACAATGAGCAGTTCTTC; CDR3 protein: CASSLETTYNEQFF
D gene: TRBD1; clone size: NA; V gene: TRBV5-1; J gene: TRBJ2-7; CDR3 DNA: TGCGCCAGCAGCCTCTGGACAGGAACGGAATACGAGCAGTACTTC; CDR3 protein: CASSLWTGTEYEQYF
D gene: NA; clone size: many; V gene: TRBV6-2/TRBV6-3; J gene: TRBJ2-5; CDR3 DNA: TGTGCCAGCAGCGCCCGGGTCCAGCCGGAGACCCAGTACTTC; CDR3 protein: CASSARVQPETQYF
D gene: NA; clone size: many; V gene: TRBV9; J gene: TRBJ2-1; CDR3 DNA: TGTGCCAGCAGCGCCGGGACCCTATCCTACAATGAGCAGTTCTTC; CDR3 protein: CASSAGTLSYNEQFF
D gene: NA; clone size: many; V gene: TRBV20-1; J gene: TRBJ2-1; CDR3 DNA: TGCAGCCCCTGGGGAACAAGATCCCCCGGGGAGCAGTTCTTC; CDR3 protein: CSPWGTRSPGEQFF
D gene: NA; clone size: many; V gene: TRBV5-1; J gene: TRBJ2-1; CDR3 DNA: TGCGCCAGCAGCTTGGGGACGGCCACCTACAATGAGCAGTTCTTC; CDR3 protein: CASSLGTATYNEQFF
D gene: TRBD1; clone size: many; V gene: TRBV28; J gene: TRBJ2-3; CDR3 DNA: TGTGCCAGCAGTTTATTCCCTCGACAGGGGAAGACGCAGTATTTT; CDR3 protein: CASSLFPRQGKTQYF
D gene: TRBD2; clone size: many; V gene: TRBV5-1; J gene: TRBJ2-5; CDR3 DNA: TGCGCCAGCAGCTCGACTAGCGGGAGGGCCTTGGAGACCCAGTACTTC; CDR3 protein: CASSSTSGRALETQYF
D gene: NA; clone size: NA; V gene: TRBV18; J gene: TRBJ1-1; CDR3 DNA: TGTGCCAGCTCACCATGGGGGCAAGACACTGAAGCTTTCTTT; CDR3 protein: CASSPWGQDTEAFF
D gene: NA; clone size: few; V gene: TRBV20-1; J gene: TRBJ2-6; CDR3 DNA: TGCAGTGCTAACCCCCTTGGGGGAACCTCTGGGGCCAACGTCCTGACTTTC; CDR3 protein: CSANPLGGTSGANVLTF
D gene: TRBD2; clone size: many; V gene: TRBV18; J gene: TRBJ2-1; CDR3 DNA: TGTGCCAGCTCACAACTACCTACTAGCGGGGGGGACTATGAGCAGTTCTTC; CDR3 protein: CASSQLPTSGGDYEQFF
D gene: NA; clone size: many; V gene: TRBV15; J gene: TRBJ1-2; CDR3 DNA: TGTGCCACCAGCAGAGAGGGGGCCAGGCATGGCTACACCTTC; CDR3 protein: CATSREGARHGYTF
D gene: NA; clone size: many; V gene: TRBV20-1; J gene: TRBJ2-1; CDR3 DNA: TGCAGTGCTAGAGATCTCGGCGGGGAGTCCTACAATGAGCAGTTCTTC; CDR3 protein: CSARDLGGESYNEQFF
D gene: NA; clone size: many; V gene: TRBV3-1; J gene: TRBJ1-1; CDR3 DNA: TGTGCCAGCAGCCAAGAAGCCAGGGATGGATTTTGGACTGAAGCTTTCTTT; CDR3 protein: CASSQEARDGFWTEAFF
D gene: NA; clone size: few; V gene: TRBV14; J gene: TRBJ1-2; CDR3 DNA: TGTGCCAGCAGCCAAAACAGGGTGGCCGGTAATGGCTACACCTTC; CDR3 protein: CASSQNRVAGNGYTF
D gene: TRBD2; clone size: many; V gene: TRBV5-1; J gene: TRBJ2-7; CDR3 DNA: TGCGCCAGCAGCTTAACTAGCGGGGTTTACGAGCAGTACTTC; CDR3 protein: CASSLTSGVYEQYF
D gene: NA; clone size: many; V gene: TRBV20-1; J gene: TRBJ2-7; CDR3 DNA: TGCAGTGCTAGAGCCCCTCAACGGATAGGCGAGCAGTACTTC; CDR3 protein: CSARAPQRIGEQYF
D gene: NA; clone size: few; V gene: TRBV18; J gene: TRBJ2-3; CDR3 DNA: TGTGCCAGCTCTGGGCTCACAGATACGCAGTATTTT; CDR3 protein: CASSGLTDTQYF
D gene: TRBD2; clone size: NA; V gene: TRBV15; J gene: TRBJ2-2; CDR3 DNA: TGTGCCACCAGCCCCCGACTAGCGGGAGGTGCCGGGGAGCTGTTTTTT; CDR3 protein: CATSPRLAGGAGELFF
D gene: NA; clone size: many; V gene: TRBV7-9; J gene: TRBJ2-5; CDR3 DNA: TGTGCCAGCAGCTTAAAAGGGACCCAAGAGACCCAGTACTTC; CDR3 protein: CASSLKGTQETQYF
D gene: TRBD2; clone size: many; V gene: TRBV24-1; J gene: TRBJ2-1; CDR3 DNA: TGTGCCACCAGTGGAGGGGCGGGGGGGCTCAATGAGCAGTTCTTC; CDR3 protein: CATSGGAGGLNEQFF
D gene: TRBD1; clone size: many; V gene: TRBV5-1; J gene: TRBJ1-1; CDR3 DNA: TGCGCCAGCAGCTTTGAGGGGGCCACTGAAGCTTTCTTT; CDR3 protein: CASSFEGATEAFF
D gene: NA; clone size: many; V gene: TRBV5-1; J gene: TRBJ1-1; CDR3 DNA: TGCGCCAGCAGCTTCGAAGGGGCGAACACTGAAGCTTTCTTT; CDR3 protein: CASSFEGANTEAFF
D gene: NA; clone size: many; V gene: TRBV20-1; J gene: TRBJ2-2; CDR3 DNA: TGCAGTGCTAGTGCCAGGGCGGACACCGGGGAGCTGTTTTTT; CDR3 protein: CSASARADTGELFF
D gene: TRBD2; clone size: many; V gene: TRBV20-1; J gene: TRBJ2-1; CDR3 DNA: TGCAGTGCCAAGCGGGGTCGTGAGCAGTTCTTC; CDR3 protein: CSAKRGREQFF
D gene: NA; clone size: many; V gene: TRBV7-7; J gene: TRBJ2-3; CDR3 DNA: TGTGCCAGCAGACGAAACTCCGGGATCCTCGCCACAGATACGCAGTATTTT; CDR3 protein: CASRRNSGILATDTQYF
D gene: NA; clone size: NA; V gene: TRBV12-3/TRBV12-4; J gene: TRBJ2-5; CDR3 DNA: TGTGCCAGCAGTCCCGGGGGGAGGGGGCAAGAGACCCAGTACTTC; CDR3 protein: CASSPGGRGQETQYF
D gene: NA; clone size: NA; V gene: TRBV28; J gene: TRBJ1-6; CDR3 DNA: TGTGCCAGCAGTTTTTATCAGGGGAGGACACCCCTCCACTTT; CDR3 protein: CASSFYQGRTPLHF
D gene: TRBD2; clone size: many; V gene: TRBV5-1; J gene: TRBJ2-5; CDR3 DNA: TGCGCCAGCAGCTTGGAGACCATCGGGGGGAGGGAGACCCAGTACTTC; CDR3 protein: CASSLETIGGRETQYF
D gene: TRBD2; clone size: NA; V gene: TRBV20-1; J gene: TRBJ2-4; CDR3 DNA: TGCAGTGCTCCAGGGACTAGCGGGACCCTAGCCAAAAACATTCAGTACTTC; CDR3 protein: CSAPGTSGTLAKNIQYF
D gene: NA; clone size: many; V gene: TRBV7-2; J gene: TRBJ2-1; CDR3 DNA: TGTGCCAGCAGCTTTCAACGCCAGGAGCAGTTCTTC; CDR3 protein: CASSFQRQEQFF
D gene: TRBD1; clone size: many; V gene: TRBV5-1; J gene: TRBJ2-7; CDR3 DNA: TGCGCCAGCAGCTTGGAAGGGACAGCTGGCTCCTACGAGCAGTACTTC; CDR3 protein: CASSLEGTAGSYEQYF
D gene: TRBD1; clone size: many; V gene: TRBV18; J gene: TRBJ1-1; CDR3 DNA: TGTGCCAGCTCCCCCGACAGGGGGGCCCGGACTTTCTTT; CDR3 protein: CASSPDRGARTFF
D gene: NA; clone size: NA; V gene: TRBV5-1; J gene: TRBJ2-6; CDR3 DNA: TGCGCCAGCAGCTTGAGGGTCGGGACTGGGGCCAACGTCCTGACTTTC; CDR3 protein: CASSLRVGTGANVLTF
D gene: NA; clone size: many; V gene: TRBV6-5; J gene: TRBJ2-6; CDR3 DNA: TGTGCCAGCAGTTTGTACAGTCCAACGCTGTCTGGGGCCAACGTCCTGACTTTC; CDR3 protein: CASSLYSPTLSGANVLTF
D gene: TRBD2; clone size: many; V gene: TRBV25-1; J gene: TRBJ2-7; CDR3 DNA: TGTGCCAGCAGTCAACTAGGGGCGGGAGGTCCCTCCTACGAGCAGTACTTC; CDR3 protein: CASSQLGAGGPSYEQYF
D gene: TRBD2; clone size: many; V gene: TRBV12-3/TRBV12-4; J gene: TRBJ2-1; CDR3 DNA: TGTGCCAGCAGTCCTAGCGGGGGGAACTACAATGAGCAGTTCTTC; CDR3 protein: CASSPSGGNYNEQFF
D gene: NA; clone size: many; V gene: TRBV20-1; J gene: TRBJ1-5; CDR3 DNA: TGCAGTGCTAGTCCGGAACGATATCAGCCCCAGCATTTT; CDR3 protein: CSASPERYQPQHF
D gene: TRBD1; clone size: NA; V gene: TRBV3-1; J gene: TRBJ2-7; CDR3 DNA: TGTGCCAGCAGCCAGATGAAGACAGGGGGCTTAGTGCGGGGTGCCTACGAGCAGTACTTC; CDR3 protein: CASSQMKTGGLVRGAYEQYF
D gene: TRBD2; clone size: many; V gene: TRBV2; J gene: TRBJ2-1; CDR3 DNA: TGTGCCAGCATTAAAGGCGGGGGTAGCTCCTACAATGAGCAGTTCTTC; CDR3 protein: CASIKGGGSSYNEQFF
D gene: NA; clone size: many; V gene: TRBV20-1; J gene: TRBJ2-3; CDR3 DNA: TGCAGTGCTAGAGGGTTAGCGGCGGATACGCAGTATTTT; CDR3 protein: CSARGLAADTQYF
D gene: TRBD1; clone size: many; V gene: TRBV7-2; J gene: TRBJ2-7; CDR3 DNA: TGTGCCAGCAGCTTAGCCTCCCCCGGGACAGGGAGGTACGAGCAGTACTTC; CDR3 protein: CASSLASPGTGRYEQYF
D gene: NA; clone size: many; V gene: TRBV5-1; J gene: TRBJ1-6; CDR3 DNA: TGCGCCAGCAGCTTTGGTGACCGCGCGGGGAATTCACCCCTCCACTTT; CDR3 protein: CASSFGDRAGNSPLHF
D gene: NA; clone size: many; V gene: TRBV28; J gene: TRBJ2-5; CDR3 DNA: TGTGCCAGTGCCCCCGTCAACCAAGAGACCCAGTACTTC; CDR3 protein: CASAPVNQETQYF
D gene: TRBD2; clone size: many; V gene: TRBV20-1; J gene: TRBJ2-1; CDR3 DNA: TGCAGTGCTAGAGGGGGACTAGCAGTCTACAATGAGCAGTTCTTC; CDR3 protein: CSARGGLAVYNEQFF
D gene: NA; clone size: many; V gene: TRBV6-2/TRBV6-3; J gene: TRBJ2-2; CDR3 DNA: TGTGCCAGCAGTCCACTCGGGGGAGCGGTTACCGGGGAGCTGTTTTTT; CDR3 protein: CASSPLGGAVTGELFF